Below are 28 T cell receptor beta chains sequenced from a single sample in a study of CD8+ T cells in alopecia areata. After isolation, RNA underwent reverse transcription to generate cDNA as the sequencing template. Profiled with immunoSEQ multiplex PCR; TCRdb holds only in-frame clones, not every one. The profile shows roughly 76,000 clones, approximately 28% of them singletons. Regarding treatment: oral pan-JAK inhibitor, 5-10 mg twice daily. The specimen comprised CD8+ T cells sorted from blood, sampled at week 4, from a patient treated with tofacitinib. Receptor source: a human donor with alopecia areata.

The rearrangement joins TRBV27 to TRBJ2-2; TRBD2 might be the D (5 bases). This CDR3 region has 14 residues. V lost 6 bases and J lost 4, with 12 bases in between. CDR1 and CDR2 from the germline V gene are MNHEY and SMNVEV (reference sequence). Written as DNA, the CDR3 is TGTGCCAGCAGCCGTAGAGGAGGCACCGGGGAGCTGTTTTTT. Its protein is CASSRRGGTGELFF.

Comments on this clone: Other nucleotide sequences from this sample produce the same CDR3. The chain is built from TRBV29-1 and TRBJ2-1; D may correspond to TRBD1 or TRBD2 (5 bases each). Germline CDR1 is SQVTM and CDR2 is ANQGSEA. V was pared by 4 bases and J by 7 bases, with 8 bases between. CDR3 size: 11 residues. The CDR3 loop reads CSVAEGNEQFF. DNA of the CDR3: TGCAGCGTTGCTGAGGGGAATGAGCAGTTCTTC.

J is TRBJ1-1 and V is TRBV30, with D possibly matching TRBD1 (6 bases). V was cut by 6 bases and J by 1 base, with 12 bases left in between. The CDR3 loop spans 13 amino acids. Germline CDR1 reads GTSNPN; CDR2 reads SVGIG (reference sequence). This chain's CDR3 is CACEQGRNTEAFF. CDR3 sequence (DNA): TGTGCCTGTGAACAGGGACGGAACACTGAAGCTTTCTTT. The full variable domain, its missing parts supplied by reference TRBV30 and TRBJ1-1, is SQTIHQWPATLVQPVGSPLSLECTVEGTSNPNLYWYRQAAGRGLQLLFYSVGIGQISSEVPQNLSASRPQDRQFILSSKKLLLSDSGFYLCACEQGRNTEAFFGQGTRLTVV.

The rearrangement links TRBV6-5 to TRBJ2-5; weak D call: TRBD1 (5 bases). The CDR3 is 14 residues long. Trimming cost V 0 bases and J 5 bases, with 10 bases left between them. In germline, CDR1 is MNHEY, CDR2 SVGAGI. The CDR3 is CASSYSLGVETQYF. The CDR3 DNA reads TGTGCCAGCAGTTACTCGTTAGGGGTGGAGACCCAGTACTTC.

This clone occurred a few times. The chain carries TRBV6-5 and TRBJ2-5; a possible D gene is TRBD1 (5 bases). Germline V gene sequence: CDR1 MNHEY, CDR2 SVGAGI. The CDR3 spans 14 residues. Trimming removed 2 bases from V and 1 base from J, with 8 bases in between. CDR3 sequence reads: CASSYVRVQETQYF. CDR3 nucleotide sequence: TGTGCCAGCAGTTACGTCAGGGTCCAAGAGACCCAGTACTTC.

The V gene is TRBV29-1, the J gene TRBJ2-1; D is ambiguous. This CDR3 comprises 17 residues. Germline V lookup: CDR1 SQVTM, CDR2 ANQGSEA. V was shortened by 4 bases and J by 0 bases, with 19 bases between the two germline ends. The CDR3, as DNA: TGCAGCGTTGTTCCACGGATGGGGATTAGCTCCTACAATGAGCAGTTCTTC. Protein sequence: CSVVPRMGISSYNEQFF.

In its sample, this clone was seen a few times. CDR3 nucleotides: TGCAGCGCCACCGGGAGTAAAAACATTCAGTACTTC. Translated, it gives CSATGSKNIQYF. This chain connects TRBV29-1 to TRBJ2-4; possible D gene TRBD2, 6 bases. CDR1 is SQVTM, CDR2 ANQGSEA, per germline. V dropped 7 bases and J dropped 4 bases, with 11 bases sitting between them. The CDR3 consists of 12 residues.

This clone was seen only a few times. The chain has TRBV5-1 and TRBJ2-1; no reliable D call. The CDR3 runs 11 residues. Germline V gene sequence: CDR1 SGHRS, CDR2 YFSETQ. V lost 0 bases and J 6 bases, leaving 1 base between the germline ends. CDR3 sequence: CASSLANEQFF. CDR3 in DNA: TGCGCCAGCAGCTTGGCCAATGAGCAGTTCTTC.

The chain is built from TRBV5-1 and TRBJ1-1; 8 bases match TRBD1. Losses at the gene ends were 0 bases for V and 10 bases for J; bases not matched to a gene: 8. The CDR3 length is 14 residues. Germline V gene sequence: CDR1 SGHRS, CDR2 YFSETQ. The CDR3 sequence: CASSLATGAGGAFF. The CDR3 DNA sequence: TGCGCCAGCAGCTTGGCGACAGGGGCAGGGGGAGCTTTCTTT.

This chain connects TRBV28 to TRBJ1-1; 10 nucleotides match TRBD1. The CDR3 contains 13 residues. Unmatched junction bases numbered 5, after V lost 7 bases and J lost 6 bases. Germline V gene sequence: CDR1 MDHEN, CDR2 SYDVKM. The CDR3: CASTSDRGSEAFF. DNA for the CDR3: TGTGCCAGCACCTCGGACAGGGGGTCTGAAGCTTTCTTT. The variable domain in full, with the rest retrieved from reference TRBV28 and TRBJ1-1, is DVKVTQSSRYLVKRTGEKVFLECVQDMDHENMFWYRQDPGLGLRLIYFSYDVKMKEKGDIPEGYSVSREKKERFSLILESASTNQTSMYLCASTSDRGSEAFFGQGTRLTVV.

This clone came up a few times. The chain employs TRBV27 and TRBJ2-6; D unresolved. Germline V CDR1 and CDR2: MNHEY, SMNVEV (reference sequence). V lost 5 bases to trimming and J lost 2 bases, with 4 bases between them. This CDR3 region has 13 residues. The CDR3 coding sequence is TGTGCCAGCAGTCAGGCTGGGGCCAACGTCCTGACTTTC. Translating gives CASSQAGANVLTF. Filled out from reference TRBV27 and TRBJ2-6, the complete variable domain reads EAQVTQNPRYLITVTGKKLTVTCSQNMNHEYMSWYRQDPGLGLRQIYYSMNVEVTDKGDVPEGYKVSRKEKRNFPLILESPSPNQTSLYFCASSQAGANVLTFGAGSRLTVL.

This clone came up a few times. The genes are TRBV29-1 and TRBJ2-2; unclear D gene. This CDR3 is 13 amino acids long. The V gene lost 3 bases and the J gene lost 2 bases, with 7 bases spanning the gap. The germline V gene encodes CDR1 SQVTM and CDR2 ANQGSEA. The CDR3 sequence: CSVDDSNTGELFF. DNA for the CDR3: TGCAGCGTTGATGACTCAAACACCGGGGAGCTGTTTTTT.

This chain joins TRBV9 and TRBJ2-5; D unresolved. Germline CDR1 reads SGDLS; CDR2 reads YYNGEE. The germline V and J ends were trimmed by 0 bases and 2 bases, with 8 bases remaining between them. The CDR3 contains 14 residues. This chain's CDR3 is CASSVEGDQETQYF. In DNA, the CDR3 is TGTGCCAGCAGCGTAGAAGGAGATCAAGAGACCCAGTACTTC.

In DNA, the CDR3 is TGTGCCAGCAGCCTAGGTGGGGCCTGGGAGACCCAGTACTTC. It specifies CASSLGGAWETQYF. The chain joins TRBV11-2 to TRBJ2-5; tentative D call: TRBD1 (5 bases). V lost 5 bases and J 5 bases, leaving 15 bases between the germline ends. Germline CDR1 SGHAT, CDR2 FQNNGV. This CDR3 has 14 amino acids.

This clone was observed a few times. V gene TRBV7-2 combines with J gene TRBJ2-2; perhaps TRBD2 as D (6 bases). CDR3 size: 16 residues. Germline lookup yields CDR1 SGHTA and CDR2 FQGNSA. The germline V and J ends were trimmed by 1 base and 3 bases, with 12 bases remaining between them. DNA for the CDR3: TGTGCCAGCAGCTTAGGGTGGGACTTTTACACCGGGGAGCTGTTTTTT. Translating it yields CASSLGWDFYTGELFF.

This clone appeared a few times. V is TRBV29-1 and J is TRBJ2-3; 7 bases are a match to TRBD2. The CDR3 loop spans 19 amino acids. The trim removed 0 bases at V and 1 base at J, leaving 16 bases unmatched. CDR1 is SQVTM and CDR2 is ANQGSEA in the germline V gene. In DNA form, the CDR3 reads TGCAGCGTTGAAGATCCCCAGTTCGCTAGCGGATACCGCACAGATACGCAGTATTTT. This sequence encodes CSVEDPQFASGYRTDTQYF.

J is TRBJ2-1 and V is TRBV29-1; no definite D call. Germline CDR1 and CDR2: SQVTM and ANQGSEA. The ends were cut back, 6 bases at V and 9 bases at J, with 12 bases in the middle. This CDR3 is built from 11 residues. CDR3 in DNA: TGCAGCGTCGGGCAGGCTGGTGAGCAGTTCTTC. Protein: CSVGQAGEQFF.

The V call is TRBV9, the J call TRBJ2-5; no clear D. The germline CDR1 and CDR2 sequences are SGDLS and YYNGEE. This CDR3 has 14 residues. V lost 3 bases and J lost 4, with 13 bases in between. CDR3 DNA: TGTGCCAGCAGCGGACCGGCCTCGGCAGAGACCCAGTACTTC. Translating it yields CASSGPASAETQYF.

The J gene is TRBJ2-7, the V gene TRBV5-1, with 8 bases lining up with TRBD2. This CDR3 comprises 15 residues. Germline CDR1 is SGHRS and CDR2 is YFSETQ. Unmatched junction bases numbered 12, after V lost 6 bases and J lost 4 bases. The CDR3, as DNA: TGCGCCAGCAAGGCCCTGGGTAGCGGGATGTACGAGCAGTACTTC. The encoded protein is CASKALGSGMYEQYF.

The V call is TRBV5-6, the J call TRBJ2-1; 12 nucleotides line up with TRBD2. Looked up from germline, CDR1 is SGHDT and CDR2 is YYEEEE. V shed 4 bases and J 6 bases; nucleotides not matched to a gene: 8. The CDR3 extends over 16 amino acids. The CDR3 DNA follows: TGTGCCAGCAGCCCCCGACTAGCGGGAGAGGGCAATGAGCAGTTCTTC. Residues: CASSPRLAGEGNEQFF.

J is TRBJ2-5 and V is TRBV29-1, with D perhaps matching TRBD2 (5 bases). The CDR3 contains 13 residues. V was clipped by 1 base and J by 5 bases, with 11 bases between them. Per germline, CDR1 SQVTM and CDR2 ANQGSEA. The CDR3 loop reads CSVEGVGAETQYF. The CDR3 DNA follows: TGCAGCGTTGAAGGCGTGGGAGCCGAGACCCAGTACTTC.

This clone has more than one count but fewer than ten. The V and J genes are TRBV30 and TRBJ2-7, with 13 bases identical to TRBD2. CDR1 GTSNPN and CDR2 SVGIG come from the germline V gene (reference sequence). Trimming took 2 bases from V and 4 from J; bases not matched to a gene: 14. The CDR3 is 18 amino acids. Here the CDR3 DNA reads TGTGCCTGGAGTTTTGGCACTAGCGGGAGGGTAATCGATTACGAGCAGTACTTC. Protein sequence: CAWSFGTSGRVIDYEQYF.

This clone was detected only a few times. The chain employs TRBV10-3 and TRBJ2-7, with 13 bases lining up with TRBD2. Unmatched junction bases numbered 8, after V lost 4 bases and J lost 5 bases. CDR3 size: 16 residues. Germline V gene data show CDR1 as ENHRY and CDR2 as SYGVKD. This CDR3 reads CAISVETSGGFHEQYF. The CDR3 DNA follows: TGTGCCATCAGTGTCGAGACTAGCGGGGGGTTCCACGAGCAGTACTTC.

This chain uses TRBV5-6 with TRBJ2-7, with unresolved D. The CDR3 totals 13 residues. The V end lost 3 bases, the J end lost 3 bases, and 10 bases lay between the germline ends. Germline V gene data show CDR1 as SGHDT and CDR2 as YYEEEE. The CDR3 DNA reads TGTGCCAGCAGCTACCTCACAAGCTACGAGCAGTACTTC. It translates to CASSYLTSYEQYF. Full variable domain (remainder filled in from reference TRBV5-6 and TRBJ2-7): DAGVTQSPTHLIKTRGQQVTLRCSPKSGHDTVSWYQQALGQGPQFIFQYYEEEERQRGNFPDRFSGHQFPNYSSELNVNALLLGDSALYLCASSYLTSYEQYFGPGTRLTVT.

The rearrangement joins TRBV29-1 to TRBJ2-1; D call uncertain. This CDR3 spans 12 amino acids. Trimming took 2 bases from V and 2 from J, leaving 4 bases between them. The germline gives CDR1 SQVTM, CDR2 ANQGSEA. The CDR3 spells CSVELAYNEQFF. In nucleotides, the CDR3 is TGCAGCGTTGAATTGGCCTACAATGAGCAGTTCTTC.

The chain recombines TRBV27 with TRBJ1-5; possible D gene TRBD1, 6 bases. The CDR3 consists of 18 residues. Trimming removed 2 bases at V and 4 bases at J, with 21 bases between. CDR1 and CDR2 from the germline V gene are MNHEY and SMNVEV (reference sequence). The CDR3 nucleotides read TGTGCCAGCAGTTTAACAGGGCCCTCCCTCCAACCAAATCAGCCCCAGCATTTT. Translation gives CASSLTGPSLQPNQPQHF.

This clone was counted only a few times. The chain employs TRBV7-2 and TRBJ2-1; possibly TRBD2 for D (5 bases). CDR1 SGHTA and CDR2 FQGNSA come from the germline V gene. Trimming removed 0 bases at V and 7 bases at J, with 19 bases between. The CDR3 totals 17 residues. CDR3 sequence reads: CASSLAFLALSENEQFF. CDR3 nucleotide sequence: TGTGCCAGCAGCTTAGCGTTCCTAGCCCTCTCTGAGAATGAGCAGTTCTTC.

The genes are TRBV29-1 and TRBJ2-3; D is undetermined. In germline, CDR1 is SQVTM, CDR2 ANQGSEA. Trimming took off 6 bases at V and 8 bases at J, with 12 bases between the two ends. This CDR3 contains 11 residues. This CDR3 reads CSVLMLGTQYF. The CDR3 DNA is TGCAGCGTCCTGATGTTGGGTACGCAGTATTTT.